The TCR beta chain under discussion was sequenced for a study of CD8+ T cells in alopecia areata. Notes on the study in general: Lesional scalp exceeded normal scalp in clonality, especially in alopecia totalis/universalis.

This clone has more than one count but fewer than ten. Its target is not known. Trimming shortened V by 4 bases and J by 5 bases, and 14 bases separated the two germline ends. CDR1 and CDR2 (germline): MDHEN, SYDVKM. The CDR3 contains 14 residues. It was cDNA, reverse transcribed from extracted RNA, that served as the sequencing template. The method was immunoSEQ multiplex PCR; TCRdb's version includes in-frame clones alone and lacks a portion of them. The sample holds over 150,000 clones, around 50% seen once. The sequence was obtained from a human donor in good health. This chain connects TRBV28 to TRBJ2-5, with D possibly TRBD2 on 6 matching bases. Sequenced sample: CD8+ T cells sorted from blood. CDR3 loop: CASSSDGRGETQYF. The CDR3 DNA sequence: TGTGCCAGCAGTTCGGATGGACGGGGGGAGACCCAGTACTTC.